Following are 5 T cell receptor beta chains from one sample sequenced in a study of cytomegalovirus exposure and HLA in healthy donors. The study ran its PCR with 60 Vbeta and 13 Jbeta primers. Clones were sequenced by immunoSEQ multiplex PCR, and TCRdb holds only the in-frame ones, with some missing. The sample holds roughly 190,000 clones, more than 60% seen once. Input material: PBMCs. These receptors were taken from a woman in her 30s in good health and CMV-seropositive.

The chain is built from TRBV28 and TRBJ2-3; no clear D. This CDR3 region has 12 residues. Trimming shortened V by 3 bases and J by 3 bases, and 4 bases separated the two germline ends. The germline gives CDR1 MDHEN, CDR2 SYDVKM. The CDR3 loop is CASSFLTDTQYF. CDR3 bases: TGTGCCAGCAGTTTTCTTACAGATACGCAGTATTTT.

V and J are TRBV5-1 and TRBJ2-3; unclear D gene. The CDR3 totals 13 residues. V gave up 6 bases and J gave up 0 bases, with 8 bases separating them. Germline assignment: CDR1 SGHRS and CDR2 YFSETQ. CDR3 DNA sequence: TGCGCCAGCATTGAACGGAGCACAGATACGCAGTATTTT. It specifies CASIERSTDTQYF.

The rearrangement uses TRBV20-1 and TRBJ2-7, with a weak D call TRBD1 (6 bases). Germline CDR1 reads DFQATT; CDR2 reads SNEGSKA (reference sequence). Between the trimmed V and J ends, which lost 4 bases and 9 bases, there was a span of 10 bases. This CDR3 region has 10 residues. As DNA, the CDR3 is TGCAGTGCTACGTTAGGGGGGCAGTACTTC. It is translated as CSATLGGQYF.

The chain carries TRBV9 and TRBJ1-5; 8 bases agree with TRBD1. V shed 3 bases and J 0 bases; nucleotides not matched to a gene: 5. The V gene's germline CDR1 is SGDLS and CDR2 YYNGEE. The CDR3 covers 16 residues. CDR3 in DNA: TGTGCCAGCAGCGATCAGACAGGGGTTAGCAATCAGCCCCAGCATTTT. The encoded protein is CASSDQTGVSNQPQHF.

This chain connects TRBV5-1 to TRBJ2-7; a possible D gene is TRBD1 (6 bases). Trimming shortened V by 4 bases and J by 3 bases, and 17 bases separated the two germline ends. Germline V CDR1 and CDR2: SGHRS, YFSETQ. The CDR3 consists of 15 residues. CDR3 region: CASSERQQGRYEQYF. The CDR3, as DNA: TGCGCCAGCAGCGAACGACAACAGGGTCGCTACGAGCAGTACTTC.